The 27 T cell receptor beta chains below were found in one sample sequenced in a study of CD8+CD57+ T cells in acquired aplastic anemia. Individuals selected for sequencing had exhibited CD8+CD57+ cell expansion on flow cytometry. Genomic DNA, serving as template, underwent TCR beta VDJ and CDR3 profiling. MiXCR, run by TCRdb on the reads, gives a single entry per CDR3 protein. The top ten hold 20% of the sample, which has more than 200,000 distinct CDR3 sequences, about half seen once. The source material was sorted CD4+, CD8+, or CD8+CD57+ T cells (not recorded which) from PBMCs. The origin of the receptors is a human donor with aplastic anemia.

This clonotype has a count of ten or more. V and J are TRBV2 and TRBJ1-6; unclear D gene. Germline-derived CDR1 and CDR2 are SNHLY and FYNNEI. The CDR3 is 15 amino acids. Deletions cut 2 bases from V and 7 bases from J, with 12 bases between. For the CDR3, the DNA is TGTGCCAGCAGTGAACAGAGGACTATGAATTCACCCCTCCACTTT. It encodes CASSEQRTMNSPLHF.

This clonotype was seen ten or more times. The chain recombines TRBV5-8 with TRBJ2-7; TRBD1 agrees at 8 bases. Germline loops: CDR1 SGHTS, CDR2 YDEGEE. The CDR3 runs 16 residues. V trimming: 4 bases; J trimming: 1 base; junction bases outside the gene matches: 10. The CDR3 region has the DNA TGTGCCAGCAGCGACGAGGGACAGGCGCTTTCCTACGAGCAGTACTTC. Protein product: CASSDEGQALSYEQYF.

This clonotype appeared a single time. V usage is TRBV29-1 and J usage is TRBJ2-7; 14 bases align to TRBD2. Germline lookup yields CDR1 SQVTM and CDR2 ANQGSEA. The CDR3 has 14 residues. For the CDR3, the DNA is TGCAGTGTATTGGGACTAGCGGGGGACTACGAGCAGTACTTC. It encodes CSVLGLAGDYEQYF.

The chain employs TRBV15 and TRBJ1-2, with D possibly TRBD1 on 6 matching bases. The germline CDR1 and CDR2 sequences are LNHNV and YYDKDF (reference sequence). The V end lost 6 bases, the J end lost 1 base, and 9 bases lay between the germline ends. CDR3 length equals 13 residues. The DNA for the CDR3 is TGTGCCACCAGTCCGGACAGTAACTATGGCTACACCTTC. It is translated as CATSPDSNYGYTF.

This chain links TRBV2 with TRBJ2-7; D could derive from TRBD1 or TRBD2 (5 bases each). The CDR3 is 15 residues long. V was trimmed by 4 bases and J by 1 base, leaving 14 bases between them. Per the germline V gene, CDR1 is SNHLY and CDR2 is FYNNEI. The DNA for the CDR3 is TGTGCCAGCAGTGTGGACAATGGGGGATCCTACGAGCAGTACTTC. It is translated as CASSVDNGGSYEQYF.

In the case of this clonotype: This may be a read error, as it is one base from a much larger clone. V is TRBV18 and J is TRBJ1-6, with a possible D match to TRBD1 (6 bases). The germline V gene encodes CDR1 KGHSH and CDR2 LQKENI. CDR3 size: 15 residues. As DNA, the CDR3 is TGTGCCGGCTCACCACGTGGCAGGGGCAATTCACCCCTCCACTTT. Translation: CAGSPRGRGNSPLHF.

This clonotype came up once. The rearrangement links TRBV11-3 to TRBJ2-7, with 11 bases aligning to TRBD2. The germline V gene encodes CDR1 SGHNT and CDR2 YENEEA. The CDR3 runs 13 residues. V lost 10 bases and J lost 4; bases outside the gene matches: 6. The CDR3 DNA reads TGTGCCACCCGACTAGCGGGGAGGTACGAGCAGTACTTC. Its translation: CATRLAGRYEQYF.

Worth noting for this clonotype: One end of the junction varies from germline; a read error may be responsible. The chain carries TRBV20-1 and TRBJ2-7; D gene unclear. The CDR3 totals 11 residues. The germline V gene has CDR1 DFQATT and CDR2 SNEGSKA (reference sequence). The CDR3 DNA sequence: TGCAGTGCCCTGAAAGGATACGACCAGTACTTC. Translation gives CSALKGYDQYF.

The V gene is TRBV7-3, the J gene TRBJ1-2; D unresolved. The V and J ends lost 2 bases and 7 bases respectively, with 20 bases between them. This CDR3 comprises 16 residues. Germline assignment: CDR1 SGHTA and CDR2 FQGTGA. CDR3 coding DNA: TGTGCCAGCAGCTTAGTGGCCGGAGGTGGGTTAAGTGGCTACACCTTC. It is translated as CASSLVAGGGLSGYTF.

A remark on this clonotype: The junction departs from the called germline gene at one end, perhaps through a read error. The chain uses TRBV7-3 and TRBJ2-5; D not certain. CDR1 is SGHTA and CDR2 is FQGTGA in the germline V gene. The CDR3 extends over 11 amino acids. In DNA, the CDR3 is TGTGCCAGCAGCGCCTTCCCGCTGTGGGTCTTC. Residues: CASSAFPLWVF. Full variable domain (remainder filled in from reference TRBV7-3 and TRBJ2-5): GAGVSQTPSNKVTEKGKYVELRCDPISGHTALYWYRQSLGQGPEFLIYFQGTGAADDSGLPNDRFFAVRPEGSVSTLKIQRTERGDSAVYLCASSAFPLWVFGPGTRLLVL.

The genes are TRBV19 and TRBJ1-2, with D perhaps matching TRBD1 (5 bases). Looked up from germline, CDR1 is LNHDA and CDR2 is SQIVND (reference sequence). This CDR3 spans 12 amino acids. CDR3 sequence reads: CARKGQGYGYTF. The CDR3 DNA reads TGTGCTAGAAAGGGGCAGGGCTATGGCTACACCTTC.

This sequence joins TRBV2 and TRBJ1-2, with a weak D call TRBD1 (5 bases). This CDR3 contains 15 residues. Looked up from germline, CDR1 is SNHLY and CDR2 is FYNNEI. V was pared by 6 bases and J by 8 bases, with 22 bases between. The CDR3 DNA reads as TGTGCCAGCAGCACCCGGGACGGGCAAGCACGCGGCTACACCTTC. Amino acids: CASSTRDGQARGYTF.

The CDR3, as DNA: TGTGCCATCAGTGTTCTCCTAGGCCAGGCCACTGAAGCTTTCTTT. This sequence encodes CAISVLLGQATEAFF. The chain carries TRBV10-3 and TRBJ1-1, with D unresolved. V lost 4 bases, J lost 4 bases, and 16 bases lay in between. CDR3 length: 15 amino acids. Germline-derived CDR1 and CDR2 are ENHRY and SYGVKD.

The chain uses TRBV10-3 and TRBJ1-4, with 7 bases aligning to TRBD1. The CDR3 has 14 amino acids. Germline V lookup: CDR1 ENHRY, CDR2 SYGVKD. J was trimmed by 3 bases and V by 6 bases; bases with no gene match: 4. The CDR3 here is CAISSDRANEKLFF. DNA for the CDR3: TGTGCCATCAGCTCTGACAGGGCTAATGAAAAACTGTTTTTT.

The rearrangement uses TRBV14 and TRBJ1-2; D uncertain. Per germline, CDR1 SGHDN and CDR2 FVKESK. CDR3 size: 12 residues. Trimming removed 2 bases from V and 6 bases from J, with 7 bases in between. The chain's CDR3 is CASSQQSDGYTF. The CDR3 DNA reads TGTGCCAGCAGCCAACAGTCGGATGGCTACACCTTC.

The CDR3 reads CASSLEWGDPNGYTF. CDR3 nucleotides: TGTGCCAGCAGCTTAGAATGGGGGGATCCGAATGGCTACACCTTC. This chain links TRBV7-3 with TRBJ1-2; weak D call: TRBD1 (5 bases). Germline CDR1 and CDR2: SGHTA and FQGTGA. The CDR3 totals 15 residues. Trimming shortened V by 2 bases and J by 6 bases, and 16 bases separated the two germline ends. Together with reference TRBV7-3 and TRBJ1-2, the CDR3 gives the full variable domain: GAGVSQTPSNKVTEKGKYVELRCDPISGHTALYWYRQSLGQGPEFLIYFQGTGAADDSGLPNDRFFAVRPEGSVSTLKIQRTERGDSAVYLCASSLEWGDPNGYTFGSGTRLTVV.

This chain connects TRBV20-1 to TRBJ2-7, with D unclear. This CDR3 has 15 amino acids. The germline V gene has CDR1 DFQATT and CDR2 SNEGSKA (reference sequence). Deletions cut 0 bases from V and 5 bases from J, with 17 bases between. The CDR3 loop is CSARDTSVPMDEQYF. In DNA form, the CDR3 reads TGCAGTGCTAGAGATACGTCAGTCCCTATGGACGAGCAGTACTTC.

The chain has TRBV6-2 or TRBV6-3 and TRBJ2-7; 11 positions agree with TRBD2. After removal of 0 bases from V and 1 base from J, the junction contained 2 bases not matched to a gene. CDR1 and CDR2 from the germline V gene are MNHEY and SVGEGT. This CDR3 has 16 amino acids. CDR3 region: CASSYSVAGGSYEQYV. CDR3 bases: TGTGCCAGCAGTTACTCGGTAGCGGGGGGGTCCTACGAGCAGTACGTC.

This clonotype came up many times. The J gene is TRBJ1-4, the V gene TRBV5-4; 8 bases agree with TRBD1. With 4 bases clipped from V and 0 bases from J, the junction kept 2 bases outside the gene matches. This CDR3 has 15 amino acids. Germline assignment: CDR1 SGHNT and CDR2 YYREEE (reference sequence). CDR3 nucleotides: TGTGCCAGCAGCCGACAGGGGACAACTAATGAAAAACTGTTTTTT. Translating gives CASSRQGTTNEKLFF.

The CDR3 reads CASSVGSENTEAFF. The CDR3, as DNA: TGTGCCAGCAGCGTAGGTTCGGAGAACACTGAAGCTTTCTTT. This chain joins TRBV9 and TRBJ1-1; D gene uncertain. The CDR3 has 14 residues. The germline CDR1 and CDR2 sequences are SGDLS and YYNGEE. V dropped 0 bases and J dropped 1 base, with 7 bases sitting between them.

V usage is TRBV5-8 and J usage is TRBJ2-5, with D uncertain. Germline CDR1 reads SGHTS; CDR2 reads YDEGEE. Trimming cost V 4 bases and J 5 bases, with 18 bases left between them. The CDR3 covers 15 residues. Here the CDR3 DNA reads TGTGCCAGCAGCCGATCCCTCGCGAGGCGGGAGACCCAGTACTTC. This codes for CASSRSLARRETQYF. The complete variable domain, with remaining parts taken from reference TRBV5-8 and TRBJ2-5, reads EAGVTQSPTHLIKTRGQQATLRCSPISGHTSVYWYQQALGLGLQFLLWYDEGEERNRGNFPPRFSGRQFPNYSSELNVNALELEDSALYLCASSRSLARRETQYFGPGTRLLVL.

Concerning this clonotype itself: This may stem from a read error, because a much larger clone lies one nucleotide away. The V call is TRBV6-1, the J call TRBJ2-1; D is unresolved. There are 13 residues in the CDR3. CDR1 and CDR2 (germline): MNHNS, SASEGT. CDR3 sequence: CASTPSKGNGQFF. The CDR3 region has the DNA TGTGCCAGCACCCCATCTAAGGGTAATGGGCAGTTCTTC.

At least ten counts were recorded for this clonotype. CDR3 sequence: CASSLEGHLNTEAFF. CDR3 coding DNA: TGCGCCAGCAGCTTGGAGGGACACCTAAACACTGAAGCTTTCTTT. The rearrangement links TRBV5-1 to TRBJ1-1; TRBD1 is a possible D gene (6 bases). The length of the CDR3 is 15 residues. Germline V gene sequence: CDR1 SGHRS, CDR2 YFSETQ. Trimming took 0 bases from V and 2 from J, leaving 11 bases between them.

This clonotype was counted ten times or more. The rearrangement links TRBV20-1 to TRBJ1-4, with D unresolved. The CDR3 consists of 13 residues. Trimming shortened V by 4 bases and J by 8 bases, and 14 bases separated the two germline ends. Per germline, CDR1 DFQATT and CDR2 SNEGSKA (reference sequence). The CDR3 DNA is TGCAGTGCTACCCAGTGGGCTACGGAAAAACTGTTTTTT. Translating gives CSATQWATEKLFF.

This sequence joins TRBV6-1 and TRBJ2-7; TRBD2 agrees at 9 bases. V lost 7 bases and J lost 3; bases outside the gene matches: 4. CDR1 and CDR2 from the germline V gene are MNHNS and SASEGT. This CDR3 contains 13 residues. The CDR3 sequence: CASTKTSGYEQYF. The CDR3 DNA is TGTGCCAGCACAAAGACTAGCGGCTACGAGCAGTACTTC.

This sequence joins TRBV3-1 and TRBJ1-6; tentative D call: TRBD1 (5 bases). Trimming cost V 4 bases and J 13 bases, with 14 bases left between them. CDR3 size: 13 residues. In germline, CDR1 is LGHDT, CDR2 YNNKEL (reference sequence). The CDR3 DNA is TGTGCCAGCAGCCCCGGGGGTCATAAGCCCCTCCACTTT. Translating it yields CASSPGGHKPLHF.

The chain employs TRBV7-9 and TRBJ2-7; D is undetermined. V dropped 5 bases and J dropped 0 bases, with 14 bases sitting between them. The CDR3 is 15 residues long. Germline CDR1 and CDR2: SEHNR and FQNEAQ (reference sequence). The CDR3 sequence is CASSREEASSYEQYF. The CDR3 DNA sequence: TGTGCCAGCAGCCGAGAGGAAGCCAGCTCCTACGAGCAGTACTTC.